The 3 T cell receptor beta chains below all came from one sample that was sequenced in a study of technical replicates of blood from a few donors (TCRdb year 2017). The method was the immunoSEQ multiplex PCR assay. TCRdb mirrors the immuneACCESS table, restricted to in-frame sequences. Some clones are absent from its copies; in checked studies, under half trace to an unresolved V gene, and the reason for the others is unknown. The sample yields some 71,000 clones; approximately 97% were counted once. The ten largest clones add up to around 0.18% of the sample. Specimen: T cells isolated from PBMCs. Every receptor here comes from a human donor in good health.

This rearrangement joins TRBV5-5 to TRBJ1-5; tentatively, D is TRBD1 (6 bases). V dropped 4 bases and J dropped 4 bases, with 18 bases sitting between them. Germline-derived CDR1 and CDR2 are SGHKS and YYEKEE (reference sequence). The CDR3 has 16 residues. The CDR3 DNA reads TGTGCCAGCAGCGCTAATCCGGGACAACCTAATCAGCCCCAGCATTTT. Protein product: CASSANPGQPNQPQHF. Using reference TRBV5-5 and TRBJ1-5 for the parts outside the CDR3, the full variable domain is DAGVTQSPTHLIKTRGQQVTLRCSPISGHKSVSWYQQVLGQGPQFIFQYYEKEERGRGNFPDRFSARQFPNYSSELNVNALLLGDSALYLCASSANPGQPNQPQHFGDGTRLSIL.

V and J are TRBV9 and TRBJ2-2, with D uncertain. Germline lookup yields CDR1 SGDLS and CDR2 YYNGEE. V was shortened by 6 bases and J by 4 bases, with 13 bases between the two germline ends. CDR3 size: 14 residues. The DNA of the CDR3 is TGTGCCAGCACCGTGGGCCTGACCACCGGGGAGCTGTTTTTT. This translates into CASTVGLTTGELFF.

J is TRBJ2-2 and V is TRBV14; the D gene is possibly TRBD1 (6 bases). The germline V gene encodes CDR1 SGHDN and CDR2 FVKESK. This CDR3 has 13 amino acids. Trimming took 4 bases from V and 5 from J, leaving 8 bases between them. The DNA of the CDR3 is TGTGCCAGCAGCCCACAGGGTACCGGGGAGCTGTTTTTT. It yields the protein CASSPQGTGELFF.